This T cell receptor (beta chain) was identified during a study of T-cell memory formation after mild COVID-19. TCRdb analysed the 5' RACE reads with MiXCR anew, one entry per CDR3 protein. The sample lists under 450,000 distinct CDR3 sequences; about 25% were seen once. The CDR3 runs to 14 residues. With 3 bases removed from V and 7 bases from J, the gap between germline ends came to 16 bases. This clonotype has at least ten counts. This sequence joins TRBV12-3 or TRBV12-4 and TRBJ2-7; D is perhaps TRBD1 or TRBD2 (5 bases each). The source material was PBMCs or a T cell subset sorted from them (not recorded which). The TCR originated in an adult woman who had mild COVID-19 (a few samples of this study predate the infection). Cell type and time point are not known. The CDR3 DNA is TGTGCCAGCAGTTTCCTGAAGCCTGAGGGGGAGCAGTACTTC. This encodes CASSFLKPEGEQYF.